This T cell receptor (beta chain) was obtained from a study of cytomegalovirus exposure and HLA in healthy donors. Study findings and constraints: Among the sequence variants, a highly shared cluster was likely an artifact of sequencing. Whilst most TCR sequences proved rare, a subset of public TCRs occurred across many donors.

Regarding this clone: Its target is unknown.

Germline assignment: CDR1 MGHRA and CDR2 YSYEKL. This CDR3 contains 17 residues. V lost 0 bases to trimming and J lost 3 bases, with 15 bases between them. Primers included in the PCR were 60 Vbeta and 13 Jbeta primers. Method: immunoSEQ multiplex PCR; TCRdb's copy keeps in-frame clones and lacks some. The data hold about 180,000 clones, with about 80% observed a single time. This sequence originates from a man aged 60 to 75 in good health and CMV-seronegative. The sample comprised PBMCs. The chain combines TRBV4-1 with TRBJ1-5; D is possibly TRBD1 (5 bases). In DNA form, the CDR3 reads TGCGCCAGCAGCCAAGAGGGGGGGGGTCAGGTCAATCAGCCCCAGCATTTT. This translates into CASSQEGGGQVNQPQHF.